This T cell receptor (beta chain) comes out of a study of T cell changes during pregnancy in multiple sclerosis (dated 2019 in TCRdb). Regarding the study in general: The study examined how the T cell repertoire changed over the course of pregnancy in women with multiple sclerosis.

Library method: the immunoSEQ multiplex PCR assay. TCRdb carries this immuneACCESS record with in-frame sequences only. Its versions omit some clonotypes, under half of them owing to an unresolved V gene in the studies checked, with the rest unexplained. This sample has 80,000 to 95,000 clones in its table, and about 95% of those were observed once. The top ten hold under 1.2% of the sample. The CDR3, cysteine through phenylalanine, is 14 amino acids long. Here the CDR3 DNA is all that survives: 42 bases in frame from base 1. V is pared back by 2 bases and J by 6 bases, with 15 bases lying between the germline termini. Of note for this clone: Its antigen specificity is not known. Within one base of it there is no much larger clone, and no base qualities were kept.

Sequencing used peripheral blood, obtained in the second trimester of pregnancy. This clonotype was obtained from a female donor with multiple sclerosis, enrolled in a pregnancy study. Recombination linked TRBV5-7 to TRBJ2-7, with a tentative D gene TRBD2 over 5 matching bases. TRBV5-7 is filed as an ORF, its function uncertain. The CDR3 region has the sequence CASSLAVPPCEQYF. The bases are TGTGCCAGCAGCTTAGCGGTCCCTCCTTGCGAGCAGTACTTC.